Listed here are 16 T cell receptor beta chains from one sample, sequenced in a study of blood T cell repertoires in COVID-19. Produced via immunoSEQ multiplex PCR; TCRdb's table is partial and in-frame only. The sample holds a few hundred thousand clones; around 82% are singletons and the top ten take roughly 3.2%. What was sequenced was PBMCs or T cells enriched from blood (not recorded which). All receptors derive from a middle-aged man who had recovered from COVID-19.

This clone was counted a single time. This chain uses TRBV11-3 with TRBJ2-1, with 8 bases lining up with TRBD2. With 10 bases clipped from V and 1 base from J, the junction kept 9 bases outside the gene matches. CDR3 length: 15 amino acids. CDR1 and CDR2 from the germline V gene are SGHNT and YENEEA. The CDR3 coding sequence is TGTGCCACCGCGGGGGGCGGGAGTTCCTACAATGAGCAGTTCTTC. Protein sequence: CATAGGGSSYNEQFF.

This clone was counted only a few times. The V gene is TRBV29-1, the J gene TRBJ1-1; D is unclear. This CDR3 region has 15 residues. Trimming shortened V by 0 bases and J by 2 bases, and 13 bases separated the two germline ends. From germline, CDR1 is SQVTM and CDR2 ANQGSEA. The CDR3 nucleotides are TGCAGCGTTGAAGATGGAATGGGCAGAAACACTGAAGCTTTCTTT. It encodes CSVEDGMGRNTEAFF. Supplemented by reference TRBV29-1 and TRBJ1-1, the full variable domain reads SAVISQKPSRDICQRGTSLTIQCQVDSQVTMMFWYRQQPGQSLTLIATANQGSEATYESGFVIDKFPISRPNLTFSTLTVSNMSPEDSSIYLCSVEDGMGRNTEAFFGQGTRLTVV.

The J gene is TRBJ2-3, the V gene TRBV5-1, with 8 nucleotides matching TRBD1. The J segment lost 3 bases and the V segment lost 5 bases, leaving 14 bases of the junction unmatched. Germline CDR1 reads SGHRS; CDR2 reads YFSETQ. CDR3 length: 17 residues. The CDR3 spells CASRLRWTGRKTDTQYF. The CDR3 coding sequence is TGCGCCAGCAGACTCCGTTGGACAGGGAGGAAGACAGATACGCAGTATTTT.

This clone was recorded only once. The rearrangement uses TRBV25-1 and TRBJ1-2; TRBD1 matches at 8 bases. CDR1 is MGHDK, CDR2 SYGVNS, per germline. V was pared by 7 bases and J by 2 bases, with 6 bases of the junction left unmatched. The CDR3 length is 14 residues. Here the CDR3 reads CASTRPGGNYGYTF. DNA of the CDR3: TGTGCCAGCACCCGGCCAGGGGGCAACTATGGCTACACCTTC.

V usage is TRBV7-3 and J usage is TRBJ2-3, with D maybe TRBD1 (6 bases). This CDR3 has 16 residues. Germline loops: CDR1 SGHTA, CDR2 FQGTGA. V lost 0 bases and J lost 3, with 13 bases in between. The CDR3 region is CASSLTGGPRTDTQYF. The CDR3 bases are TGTGCCAGCAGCTTAACTGGGGGCCCCCGGACAGATACGCAGTATTTT.

This clone was detected only a few times. V is TRBV3-1 (or the pseudogene TRBV3-2) and J is TRBJ2-1; 11 bases align to TRBD2. The CDR3 covers 16 residues. Trimming at V came to 4 bases and at J to 2 bases, leaving 4 bases not matched to a gene. The V gene's germline CDR1 is LGHDT and CDR2 YNNKEL (reference sequence). CDR3 sequence reads: CASSLGGLAAYNEQFF. The CDR3 DNA follows: TGTGCCAGCAGCCTCGGGGGACTAGCGGCCTACAATGAGCAGTTCTTC.

The chain uses TRBV15 and TRBJ1-4; a possible D gene is TRBD1 (5 bases). This CDR3 has 17 residues. In germline, CDR1 is LNHNV, CDR2 YYDKDF (reference sequence). V was cut by 0 bases and J by 7 bases, with 18 bases left in between. CDR3 sequence (DNA): TGTGCCACCAGCAGAGACCCTCCCGGATCAAGGGGTGAAAAACTGTTTTTT. It is translated as CATSRDPPGSRGEKLFF. Full variable domain (rest looked up from reference TRBV15 and TRBJ1-4): DAMVIQNPRYQVTQFGKPVTLSCSQTLNHNVMYWYQQKSSQAPKLLFHYYDKDFNNEADTPDNFQSRRPNTSFCFLDIRSPGLGDTAMYLCATSRDPPGSRGEKLFFGSGTQLSVL.

This sequence joins TRBV5-1 and TRBJ2-5, with 9 bases lining up with TRBD2. Trimming took 4 bases from V and 2 from J; bases not matched to a gene: 3. The germline gives CDR1 SGHRS, CDR2 YFSETQ. The CDR3 is 14 residues long. CDR3 residues: CASSPSGGQETQYF. The CDR3 region has the DNA TGCGCCAGCAGCCCGAGCGGGGGGCAAGAGACCCAGTACTTC.

This rearrangement joins TRBV6-5 to TRBJ2-1; tentative D call: TRBD2 (7 bases). This CDR3 region has 11 residues. The V and J ends lost 11 bases and 8 bases respectively, with 13 bases between them. Germline V gene sequence: CDR1 MNHEY, CDR2 SVGAGI. The CDR3 nucleotides are TGTGCCGGGGGGGGGCCTGATGAGCAGTTCTTC. Encoded protein: CAGGGPDEQFF.

This chain connects TRBV29-1 to TRBJ2-5, with 7 bases matching TRBD1. The trim removed 5 bases at V and 4 bases at J, leaving 4 bases unmatched. The CDR3 has 12 amino acids. Germline CDR1 SQVTM, CDR2 ANQGSEA. The CDR3 spells CSVQGVGETQYF. In DNA, the CDR3 is TGCAGCGTTCAGGGGGTCGGAGAGACCCAGTACTTC. Drawing the rest from reference TRBV29-1 and TRBJ2-5, the complete variable domain is SAVISQKPSRDICQRGTSLTIQCQVDSQVTMMFWYRQQPGQSLTLIATANQGSEATYESGFVIDKFPISRPNLTFSTLTVSNMSPEDSSIYLCSVQGVGETQYFGPGTRLLVL.

A single count supports this clone. V gene TRBV18 combines with J gene TRBJ2-7, with TRBD1 matching over 9 bases. This CDR3 spans 14 amino acids. The V segment lost 3 bases and the J segment 3 bases; nucleotides outside the gene matches: 3. Looked up from germline, CDR1 is KGHSH and CDR2 is LQKENI. CDR3 coding DNA: TGTGCCAGCTCACCGGGACAGGGATACTACGAGCAGTACTTC. It encodes CASSPGQGYYEQYF.

V usage is TRBV28 and J usage is TRBJ2-1; tentative D call: TRBD2 (5 bases). CDR3 length: 17 residues. The germline V gene encodes CDR1 MDHEN and CDR2 SYDVKM. The V and J ends lost 8 bases and 0 bases respectively, with 20 bases between them. In nucleotides, the CDR3 is TGTGCCAGCCACAGAGGGAAAACATTCGTCTCCTACAATGAGCAGTTCTTC. Its translation is CASHRGKTFVSYNEQFF.

This chain links TRBV9 with TRBJ2-1, with D perhaps matching TRBD2 (6 bases). CDR3 length: 16 amino acids. With 4 bases removed from V and 8 bases from J, the gap between germline ends came to 22 bases. Looked up from germline, CDR1 is SGDLS and CDR2 is YYNGEE. In DNA, the CDR3 is TGTGCCAGCAGCCCCCGCGGGGCGGTATTTACGGATGAGCAGTTCTTC. It is translated as CASSPRGAVFTDEQFF.

V gene TRBV5-1 combines with J gene TRBJ2-5; D might be TRBD1 (5 bases). V lost 0 bases and J 4 bases, leaving 10 bases between the germline ends. Germline CDR1 and CDR2: SGHRS and YFSETQ. This CDR3 is 14 amino acids long. The chain's CDR3 is CASSLGAQGETQYF. The CDR3 DNA reads as TGCGCCAGCAGCTTGGGGGCCCAGGGAGAGACCCAGTACTTC.

The chain has TRBV6-5 and TRBJ1-6; TRBD1 aligns across 8 bases. Germline assignment: CDR1 MNHEY and CDR2 SVGAGI. This CDR3 is 12 amino acids long. Germline trimming cut 8 bases from V and 6 bases from J; bases unmatched to any gene: 0. CDR3 DNA sequence: TGTGCCAGCGGACAGGGTAATTCACCCCTCCACTTT. Amino acid sequence: CASGQGNSPLHF.

This rearrangement joins TRBV18 to TRBJ2-7; 7 bases map to TRBD2. The CDR3 is 15 residues long. V shed 2 bases, J shed 2 bases, and the junction held 6 bases outside the gene matches. Germline assignment: CDR1 KGHSH and CDR2 LQKENI. The DNA for the CDR3 is TGTGCCAGCTCACCATCTAGCGGAGTTCCCTACGAGCAGTACTTC. This sequence encodes CASSPSSGVPYEQYF.